These 27 T cell receptor beta chains were sequenced from one sample in a study of cytomegalovirus exposure and HLA in healthy donors. Sequencing was performed with immunoSEQ multiplex PCR; in TCRdb, only in-frame clones are kept and a portion is missing. Counted here are around 260,000 clones, less than 95% occurring once; the ten biggest clones make up just over 3%. The sequencing input was PBMCs. The origin of the receptors is a woman in her 30s in good health and CMV-seronegative.

The gene calls are TRBV7-2 and TRBJ2-5, with a possible D match to TRBD1 (6 bases). Germline V CDR1 and CDR2: SGHTA, FQGNSA. CDR3 size: 13 residues. The CDR3 region is CASRLGAAETQYF. As DNA, the CDR3 is TGTGCTTCCCGTTTGGGGGCGGCAGAGACCCAGTACTTC.

V and J are TRBV28 and TRBJ1-1, with a possible D match to TRBD1 (6 bases). V was clipped by 5 bases and J by 0 bases, with 10 bases between them. Germline V lookup: CDR1 MDHEN, CDR2 SYDVKM. There are 14 residues in the CDR3. The CDR3 loop reads CASSRTGMNTEAFF. The CDR3 DNA reads TGTGCCAGCAGTCGCACAGGGATGAACACTGAAGCTTTCTTT.

The chain couples TRBV4-3 to TRBJ2-2, with D possibly matching TRBD2 (6 bases). CDR3 size: 16 residues. Between the trimmed V and J ends, which lost 0 bases and 2 bases, there was a span of 10 bases. Germline values: CDR1 LGHNA, CDR2 YSLEER. The CDR3, as DNA: TGCGCCAGCAGCCAAGATATTAGCGGCAACACCGGGGAGCTGTTTTTT. Its protein product is CASSQDISGNTGELFF.

The genes are TRBV4-1 and TRBJ2-4, with 12 bases identical to TRBD2. Trimming cost V 1 base and J 13 bases; bases outside gene matches: 20. CDR1 and CDR2 (germline): MGHRA, YSYEKL. The CDR3 consists of 19 residues. Here the CDR3 reads CASSQGLAGARVTKQGQYF. The CDR3 region has the DNA TGCGCCAGCAGCCAAGGACTAGCGGGAGCCAGAGTCACAAAACAGGGGCAGTACTTC.

The chain couples TRBV29-1 to TRBJ2-4; the D is unclear. Germline CDR1 SQVTM, CDR2 ANQGSEA. Trimming pared 5 bases from V and 5 bases from J, leaving 7 bases between. The CDR3 covers 11 residues. DNA for the CDR3: TGCAGCGTTTCGGCCGAAAACATTCAGTACTTC. It codes for CSVSAENIQYF.

This clone was detected only a few times. This sequence joins TRBV7-9 and TRBJ2-5; 13 bases match TRBD2. Per the germline V gene, CDR1 is SEHNR and CDR2 is FQNEAQ (reference sequence). The CDR3 is 16 residues long. V lost 3 bases to trimming and J lost 5 bases; unmatched junction nucleotides: 6. Here the CDR3 DNA reads TGTGCCAGCAGCTTGGAGGGACTAGCGGGAATGGAGACCCAGTACTTC. Translated: CASSLEGLAGMETQYF. The complete variable domain, with remaining parts taken from reference TRBV7-9 and TRBJ2-5, reads DTGVSQNPRHKITKRGQNVTFRCDPISEHNRLYWYRQTLGQGPEFLTYFQNEAQLEKSRLLSDRFSAERPKGSFSTLEIQRTEQGDSAMYLCASSLEGLAGMETQYFGPGTRLLVL.

This CDR3 is CASSAYLRGTDTQYF. In DNA form, the CDR3 reads TGTGCCAGCTCCGCCTATCTACGTGGCACAGATACGCAGTATTTT. The chain joins TRBV18 to TRBJ2-3, with no clear D. Between the trimmed V and J ends, which lost 6 bases and 1 base, there was a span of 14 bases. The CDR3 covers 15 residues. The germline gives CDR1 KGHSH, CDR2 LQKENI. Complete variable domain (other parts from reference TRBV18 and TRBJ2-3): NAGVMQNPRHLVRRRGQEARLRCSPMKGHSHVYWYRQLPEEGLKFMVYLQKENIIDESGMPKERFSAEFPKEGPSILRIQQVVRGDSAAYFCASSAYLRGTDTQYFGPGTRLTVL.

V is TRBV27 and J is TRBJ2-7; no clear D gene. Germline V CDR1 and CDR2: MNHEY, SMNVEV (reference sequence). The CDR3 consists of 13 residues. V was cut by 2 bases and J by 7 bases, with 12 bases left in between. This CDR3 reads CASSLGPLGEQYF. CDR3 DNA sequence: TGTGCCAGCAGTTTAGGGCCCCTGGGTGAGCAGTACTTC.

The chain has TRBV7-2 and TRBJ2-2; 12 nucleotides line up with TRBD2. CDR3 length: 15 amino acids. CDR1 is SGHTA and CDR2 is FQGNSA in the germline V gene. After removal of 2 bases from V and 7 bases from J, the junction contained 2 bases not matched to a gene. The CDR3 reads CASSLSSGRVGELFF. The CDR3 DNA is TGTGCCAGCAGCTTATCTAGCGGGAGGGTCGGGGAGCTGTTTTTT.

The chain uses TRBV2 and TRBJ2-7; TRBD2 is a possible D gene (5 bases). The CDR3 length is 13 residues. V lost 8 bases to trimming and J lost 1 base, with 12 bases between them. Germline lookup yields CDR1 SNHLY and CDR2 FYNNEI. Here the CDR3 reads CASLAKPSYEQYF. CDR3 sequence (DNA): TGTGCCAGCCTAGCCAAGCCTTCCTACGAGCAGTACTTC.

The CDR3 protein is CASSLFLGIPGELFF. The CDR3, as DNA: TGTGCCAGCAGCTTATTTTTAGGAATACCCGGGGAGCTGTTTTTT. The rearrangement links TRBV7-9 to TRBJ2-2; no clear D gene. V dropped 2 bases and J dropped 6 bases, with 13 bases sitting between them. The CDR3 extends over 15 amino acids. The germline CDR1 and CDR2 sequences are SEHNR and FQNEAQ (reference sequence).

The CDR3 nucleotides are TGTGCCAGCAGCGTTGCCGGGGGCGGGAGCTCCTACGAGCAGTACTTC. Protein product: CASSVAGGGSSYEQYF. V gene TRBV9 combines with J gene TRBJ2-7; tentative D call: TRBD2 (7 bases). This CDR3 contains 16 residues. V lost 2 bases, J lost 0 bases, and 15 bases lay in between. Germline CDR1 SGDLS, CDR2 YYNGEE.

The chain has TRBV7-9 and TRBJ1-5; D unclear. Germline V gives CDR1 SEHNR, CDR2 FQNEAQ (reference sequence). This CDR3 comprises 14 residues. Trimming took off 3 bases at V and 4 bases at J, with 10 bases between the two ends. CDR3 DNA: TGTGCCAGCAGCTTTGATGCCCAGAATCAGCCCCAGCATTTT. Amino acid sequence: CASSFDAQNQPQHF.

This chain uses TRBV7-9 with TRBJ1-1; unclear D gene. V was cut by 3 bases and J by 0 bases, with 2 bases left in between. The CDR3 is 12 amino acids. Germline V gives CDR1 SEHNR, CDR2 FQNEAQ (reference sequence). The CDR3, as DNA: TGTGCCAGCAGCTTTTTGAACACTGAAGCTTTCTTT. Its protein is CASSFLNTEAFF.

The chain is built from TRBV7-6 and TRBJ2-2; 7 nucleotides align to TRBD2. The germline V gene encodes CDR1 SGHVS and CDR2 FNYEAQ. With 2 bases clipped from V and 2 bases from J, the junction kept 11 bases outside the gene matches. The CDR3 contains 18 residues. CDR3: CASSLNPTSATNTGELFF. The CDR3 DNA is TGTGCCAGCAGCTTAAACCCAACTAGCGCAACAAACACCGGGGAGCTGTTTTTT. Full variable domain (rest looked up from reference TRBV7-6 and TRBJ2-2): GAGVSQSPRYKVTKRGQDVALRCDPISGHVSLYWYRQALGQGPEFLTYFNYEAQQDKSGLPNDRFSAERPEGSISTLTIQRTEQRDSAMYRCASSLNPTSATNTGELFFGEGSRLTVL.

The rearrangement joins TRBV4-1 to TRBJ2-7; D not resolved. Germline V lookup: CDR1 MGHRA, CDR2 YSYEKL. Trimming removed 4 bases at V and 2 bases at J, with 12 bases between. The CDR3 is 14 residues long. CDR3 bases: TGCGCCAGCAGCCCCTTGGTGGGGACCTACGAGCAGTACTTC. This encodes CASSPLVGTYEQYF.

The count of this clone is one. The rearrangement uses TRBV13 and TRBJ2-2; D possibly corresponds to TRBD2 (5 bases). The CDR3 is 12 amino acids. V was pared by 5 bases and J by 8 bases, with 9 bases between. The germline CDR1 and CDR2 sequences are PRHDT and FYEKMQ (reference sequence). The DNA for the CDR3 is TGTGCCAGCAGCGCCCGACTAGGGGAGCTGTTTTTT. It codes for CASSARLGELFF.

This CDR3 is CASIGSGVGEKLFF. The CDR3 DNA follows: TGTGCCAGCATAGGGTCAGGGGTTGGTGAAAAACTGTTTTTT. The chain is built from TRBV6-6 and TRBJ1-4; D might be TRBD1 (6 bases). V lost 7 bases, J lost 7 bases, and 16 bases lay in between. CDR1 is MNHNY and CDR2 is SVGAGI in the germline V gene (reference sequence). The CDR3 runs 14 residues.

The V call is TRBV4-3, the J call TRBJ2-7; TRBD2 matches at 10 bases. Germline loops: CDR1 LGHNA, CDR2 YSLEER. The J segment lost 1 base and the V segment lost 1 base, leaving 10 bases of the junction unmatched. CDR3 length: 18 residues. The CDR3 sequence: CASSQALAGESLSYEQYF. The DNA for the CDR3 is TGCGCCAGCAGCCAAGCGCTAGCGGGAGAAAGCCTATCCTACGAGCAGTACTTC.

The V call is TRBV6-5, the J call TRBJ2-2; 10 nucleotides align to TRBD1. Germline trimming cut 10 bases from V and 7 bases from J; bases unmatched to any gene: 6. CDR1 MNHEY and CDR2 SVGAGI come from the germline V gene. The CDR3 length is 13 residues. CDR3 sequence: CATRQGANGELFF. CDR3 coding DNA: TGTGCCACCCGACAGGGGGCGAACGGGGAGCTGTTTTTT.

The J gene is TRBJ1-2, the V gene TRBV1; the table's D call TRBD1 went unverified against the DNA. TRBV1 is given as a pseudogene. This CDR3 contains 16 residues. Here the CDR3 reads CTSRKRHRATSYGYTF. CDR3 in DNA: TGCACCAGCCGAAAACGTCACAGAGCCACGAGCTATGGCTACACCTTC.

The chain uses TRBV27 and TRBJ2-3, with 8 positions matching TRBD2. V lost 6 bases and J lost 0; bases outside the gene matches: 5. CDR1 is MNHEY, CDR2 SMNVEV, per germline (reference sequence). The CDR3 length is 15 residues. The CDR3 loop reads CASRRTSYSTDTQYF. The CDR3 coding sequence is TGTGCCAGCAGAAGGACTAGCTATAGCACAGATACGCAGTATTTT.

The J gene is TRBJ2-7, the V gene TRBV9; D may be TRBD1 or TRBD2 (5 bases each). The CDR3 runs to 15 residues. With 2 bases removed from V and 2 bases from J, the gap between germline ends came to 14 bases. Germline V gene data show CDR1 as SGDLS and CDR2 as YYNGEE. Here the CDR3 reads CASSVSGRTPYEQYF. In DNA, the CDR3 is TGTGCCAGCAGCGTCTCGGGACGAACGCCCTACGAGCAGTACTTC.

The chain recombines TRBV15 with TRBJ1-1; a weak D match, TRBD1 (5 bases). V was shortened by 0 bases and J by 0 bases, with 8 bases between the two germline ends. Germline V gives CDR1 LNHNV, CDR2 YYDKDF (reference sequence). The CDR3 contains 15 residues. CDR3 sequence reads: CATSRDQGMNTEAFF. Written as DNA, the CDR3 is TGTGCCACCAGCAGAGATCAGGGAATGAACACTGAAGCTTTCTTT.

This clone was observed a handful of times. In DNA form, the CDR3 reads TGTGCCTGGAGTCCAGCAGGCCGGCTGGGCCGCCGCTCTGGAAACACCATATATTTT. It specifies CAWSPAGRLGRRSGNTIYF. The chain links TRBV30 to TRBJ1-3; D gene ambiguous. This CDR3 region has 19 residues. Trimming stripped 2 bases from V and 0 bases from J, with 23 bases between. Germline-derived CDR1 and CDR2 are GTSNPN and SVGIG (reference sequence).

The gene calls are TRBV4-1 and TRBJ2-1; 7 nucleotides agree with TRBD2. The CDR3 covers 15 residues. Germline V gene data show CDR1 as MGHRA and CDR2 as YSYEKL. V trimming: 0 bases; J trimming: 9 bases; junction bases outside the gene matches: 8. CDR3 sequence (DNA): TGCGCCAGCAGCCAAGACCAGCGGGGAAGTAGTGAGCAGTTCTTC. Amino acid sequence: CASSQDQRGSSEQFF.

The gene calls are TRBV30 and TRBJ2-7; 7 positions agree with TRBD1. This CDR3 comprises 16 residues. The trim removed 4 bases at V and 6 bases at J, leaving 18 bases unmatched. Germline loops: CDR1 GTSNPN, CDR2 SVGIG (reference sequence). CDR3 region: CAWTLLSGTVRIEQYF. The DNA of the CDR3 is TGTGCCTGGACCCTACTATCCGGGACAGTCAGGATCGAGCAGTACTTC. The full variable domain, rest sourced from reference TRBV30 and TRBJ2-7, is SQTIHQWPATLVQPVGSPLSLECTVEGTSNPNLYWYRQAAGRGLQLLFYSVGIGQISSEVPQNLSASRPQDRQFILSSKKLLLSDSGFYLCAWTLLSGTVRIEQYFGPGTRLTVT.